This T cell receptor (beta chain) was sequenced for a study of blood T cell repertoires in COVID-19. Overall study: Samples came from the United States, Italy and Spain, spanning acute and convalescent COVID-19.

This clone was counted only a few times. Method: immunoSEQ multiplex PCR; TCRdb's copy keeps in-frame clones and lacks some. In the table there are some 80,000 clones, about 86% of which are singletons. The germline gives CDR1 LGHNA, CDR2 YNFKEQ. The CDR3 consists of 13 residues. V dropped 0 bases and J dropped 14 bases, with 13 bases sitting between them. The source is a human donor in a cohort sampled during active COVID-19. V usage is TRBV4-2 and J usage is TRBJ1-4; no clear D gene. The sequenced material came from peripheral blood. CDR3 sequence: CASSQDFTKWLFF. The CDR3 DNA reads as TGTGCCAGCAGCCAAGATTTCACAAAATGGCTGTTTTTT.